The 4 T cell receptor beta chains below come from one sample, sequenced in a study of cytomegalovirus exposure and HLA in healthy donors. Sequenced by immunoSEQ multiplex PCR; TCRdb stores in-frame clones only, minus some. The sample consists of about 65,000 clones, around 95% of them appearing once. The sequencing input was PBMCs. These receptors were obtained from a man aged 18 to 30 in good health and CMV-seropositive.

This chain connects TRBV25-1 to TRBJ2-7; 7 nucleotides agree with TRBD2. The V gene's germline CDR1 is MGHDK and CDR2 SYGVNS. The trim removed 5 bases at V and 4 bases at J, leaving 8 bases unmatched. This CDR3 comprises 14 residues. The CDR3 reads CASSPDGRSYEQYF. CDR3 nucleotides: TGTGCCAGCAGTCCGGACGGGAGGTCGTACGAGCAGTACTTC.

Only one count was recorded for this clone. V is TRBV7-2 and J is TRBJ1-2, with a possible D match to TRBD1 (5 bases). Trimming shortened V by 4 bases and J by 1 base, and 7 bases separated the two germline ends. There are 13 residues in the CDR3. Germline CDR1 SGHTA, CDR2 FQGNSA. The CDR3 DNA reads TGTGCCAGCAGCTCGGGACTTAACTATGGCTACACCTTC. Residues: CASSSGLNYGYTF.

In DNA form, the CDR3 reads TGTGCCAGCATCCTCTCCCGGGACAGAAAAAATGAGCAGTTCTTC. Translating it yields CASILSRDRKNEQFF. V and J are TRBV2 and TRBJ2-1; 7 nucleotides line up with TRBD1. The V and J ends lost 7 bases and 7 bases, in that order; junction bases with no gene match: 13. CDR1 and CDR2 (germline): SNHLY, FYNNEI. This CDR3 contains 15 residues.

The J gene is TRBJ2-6, the V gene TRBV28; D possibly corresponds to TRBD2 (6 bases). CDR1 is MDHEN and CDR2 is SYDVKM in the germline V gene. The CDR3 runs to 18 residues. V was shortened by 5 bases and J by 2 bases, with 19 bases between the two germline ends. CDR3: CASSLGTGPWAGANVLTF. The CDR3 DNA is TGTGCCAGCAGTCTCGGGACTGGGCCGTGGGCTGGGGCCAACGTCCTGACTTTC. Using reference TRBV28 and TRBJ2-6 for the parts outside the CDR3, the full variable domain is DVKVTQSSRYLVKRTGEKVFLECVQDMDHENMFWYRQDPGLGLRLIYFSYDVKMKEKGDIPEGYSVSREKKERFSLILESASTNQTSMYLCASSLGTGPWAGANVLTFGAGSRLTVL.